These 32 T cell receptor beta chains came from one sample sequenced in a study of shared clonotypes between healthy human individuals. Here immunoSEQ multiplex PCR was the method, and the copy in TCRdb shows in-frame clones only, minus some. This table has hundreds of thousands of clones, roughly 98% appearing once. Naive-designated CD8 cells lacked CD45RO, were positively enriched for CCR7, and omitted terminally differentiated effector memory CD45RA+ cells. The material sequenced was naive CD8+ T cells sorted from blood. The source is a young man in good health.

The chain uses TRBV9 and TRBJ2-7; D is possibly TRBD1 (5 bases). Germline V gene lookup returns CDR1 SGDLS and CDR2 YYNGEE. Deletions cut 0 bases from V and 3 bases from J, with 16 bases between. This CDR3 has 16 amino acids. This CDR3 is CASSVEGNTPFYEQYF. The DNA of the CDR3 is TGTGCCAGCAGCGTAGAGGGGAATACACCCTTCTACGAGCAGTACTTC.

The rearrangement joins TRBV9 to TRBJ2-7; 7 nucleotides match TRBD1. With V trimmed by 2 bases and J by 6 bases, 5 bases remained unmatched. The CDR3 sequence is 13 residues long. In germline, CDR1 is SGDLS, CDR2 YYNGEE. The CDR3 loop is CASSVNRGSEQYF. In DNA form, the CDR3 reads TGTGCCAGCAGCGTCAACAGGGGCTCCGAGCAGTACTTC.

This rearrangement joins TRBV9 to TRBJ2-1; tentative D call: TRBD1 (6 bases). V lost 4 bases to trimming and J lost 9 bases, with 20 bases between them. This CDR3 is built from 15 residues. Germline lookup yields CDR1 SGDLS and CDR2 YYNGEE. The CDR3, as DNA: TGTGCCAGCAGCCCCCGCTTTGAGGGGGTCGCTGAGCAGTTCTTC. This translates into CASSPRFEGVAEQFF.

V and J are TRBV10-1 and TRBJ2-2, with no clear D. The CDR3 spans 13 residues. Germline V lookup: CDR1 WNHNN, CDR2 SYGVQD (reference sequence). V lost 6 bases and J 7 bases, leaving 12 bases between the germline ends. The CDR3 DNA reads TGCGCCAGCAGCGAGGTCCGTATCGGGGAGCTGTTTTTT. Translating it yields CASSEVRIGELFF.

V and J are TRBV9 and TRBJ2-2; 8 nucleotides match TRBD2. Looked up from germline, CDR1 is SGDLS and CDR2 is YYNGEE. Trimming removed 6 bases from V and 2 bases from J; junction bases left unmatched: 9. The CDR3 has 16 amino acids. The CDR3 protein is CASNPGTRSNTGELFF. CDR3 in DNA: TGTGCCAGCAACCCCGGGACTAGAAGTAACACCGGGGAGCTGTTTTTT.

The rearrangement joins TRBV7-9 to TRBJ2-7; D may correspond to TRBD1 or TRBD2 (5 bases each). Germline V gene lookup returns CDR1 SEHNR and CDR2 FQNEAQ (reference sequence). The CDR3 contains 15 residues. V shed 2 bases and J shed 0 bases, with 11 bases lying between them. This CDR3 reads CASSLKAGSSYEQYF. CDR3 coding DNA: TGTGCCAGCAGCTTAAAGGCAGGGAGCTCCTACGAGCAGTACTTC.

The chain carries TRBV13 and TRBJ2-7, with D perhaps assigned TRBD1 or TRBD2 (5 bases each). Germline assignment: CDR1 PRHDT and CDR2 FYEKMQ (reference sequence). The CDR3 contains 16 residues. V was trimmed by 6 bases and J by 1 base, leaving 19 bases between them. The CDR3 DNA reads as TGTGCCAGCAGACTACTAGGGGCTAGCACGTCCTACGAGCAGTACTTC. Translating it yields CASRLLGASTSYEQYF.

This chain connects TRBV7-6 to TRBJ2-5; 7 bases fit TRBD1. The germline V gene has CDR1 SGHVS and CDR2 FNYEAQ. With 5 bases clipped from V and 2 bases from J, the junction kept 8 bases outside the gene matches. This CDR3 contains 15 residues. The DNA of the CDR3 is TGTGCCAGCAGCACAAACAGGGGCCCTCAAGAGACCCAGTACTTC. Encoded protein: CASSTNRGPQETQYF. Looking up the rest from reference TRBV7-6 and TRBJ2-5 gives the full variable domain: GAGVSQSPRYKVTKRGQDVALRCDPISGHVSLYWYRQALGQGPEFLTYFNYEAQQDKSGLPNDRFSAERPEGSISTLTIQRTEQRDSAMYRCASSTNRGPQETQYFGPGTRLLVL.

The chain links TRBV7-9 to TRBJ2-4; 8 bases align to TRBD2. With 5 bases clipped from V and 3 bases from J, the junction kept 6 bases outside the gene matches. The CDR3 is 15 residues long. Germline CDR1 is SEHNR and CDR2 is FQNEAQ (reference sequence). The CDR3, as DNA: TGTGCCAGCAGCGAGCGGGAGTTGGACAAAAACATTCAGTACTTC. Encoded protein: CASSERELDKNIQYF.

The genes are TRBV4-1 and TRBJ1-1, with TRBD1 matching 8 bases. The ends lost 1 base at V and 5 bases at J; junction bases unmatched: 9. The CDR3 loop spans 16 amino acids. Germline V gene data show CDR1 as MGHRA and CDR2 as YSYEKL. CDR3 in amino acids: CASSQATTGVRTEAFF. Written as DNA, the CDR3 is TGCGCCAGCAGCCAAGCGACGACAGGGGTTCGGACTGAAGCTTTCTTT.

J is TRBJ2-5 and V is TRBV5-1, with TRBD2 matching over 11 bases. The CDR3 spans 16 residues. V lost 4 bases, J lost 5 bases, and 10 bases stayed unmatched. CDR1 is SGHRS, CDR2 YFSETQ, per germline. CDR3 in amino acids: CASSDPTSGSRETQYF. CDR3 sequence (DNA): TGCGCCAGCAGCGATCCCACTAGCGGGAGCCGGGAGACCCAGTACTTC.

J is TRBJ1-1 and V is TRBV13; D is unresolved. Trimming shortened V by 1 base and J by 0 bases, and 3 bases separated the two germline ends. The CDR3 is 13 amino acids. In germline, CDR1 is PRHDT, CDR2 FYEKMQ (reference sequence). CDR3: CASSLVLNTEAFF. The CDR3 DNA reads TGTGCCAGCAGCTTAGTATTGAACACTGAAGCTTTCTTT.

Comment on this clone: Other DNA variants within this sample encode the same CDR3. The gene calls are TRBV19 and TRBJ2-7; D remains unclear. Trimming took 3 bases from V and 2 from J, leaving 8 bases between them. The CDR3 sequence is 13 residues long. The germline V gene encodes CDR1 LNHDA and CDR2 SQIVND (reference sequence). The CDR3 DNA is TGTGCCAGTAGTATTCGGCTTACCTACGAGCAGTACTTC. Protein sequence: CASSIRLTYEQYF. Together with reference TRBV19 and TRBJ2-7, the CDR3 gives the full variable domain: DGGITQSPKYLFRKEGQNVTLSCEQNLNHDAMYWYRQDPGQGLRLIYYSQIVNDFQKGDIAEGYSVSREKKESFPLTVTSAQKNPTAFYLCASSIRLTYEQYFGPGTRLTVT.

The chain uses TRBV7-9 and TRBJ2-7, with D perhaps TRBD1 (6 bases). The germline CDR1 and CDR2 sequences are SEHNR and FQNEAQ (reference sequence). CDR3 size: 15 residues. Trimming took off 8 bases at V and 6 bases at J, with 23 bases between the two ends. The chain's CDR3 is CASEPLGQLLGEQYF. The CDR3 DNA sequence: TGTGCCAGCGAGCCCTTGGGACAACTTCTAGGCGAGCAGTACTTC.

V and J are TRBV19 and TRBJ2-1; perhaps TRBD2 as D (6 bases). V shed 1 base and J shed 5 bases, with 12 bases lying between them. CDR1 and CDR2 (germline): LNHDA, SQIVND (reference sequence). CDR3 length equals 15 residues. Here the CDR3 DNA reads TGTGCCAGTAGTATAGTCGCTAGCGCAAACAATGAGCAGTTCTTC. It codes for CASSIVASANNEQFF.

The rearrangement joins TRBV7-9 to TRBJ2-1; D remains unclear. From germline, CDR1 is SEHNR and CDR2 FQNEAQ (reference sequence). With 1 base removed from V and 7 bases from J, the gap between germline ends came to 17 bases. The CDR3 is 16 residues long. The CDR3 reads CASSLGGWAEQNEQFF. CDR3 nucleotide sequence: TGTGCCAGCAGCTTAGGGGGTTGGGCCGAACAGAATGAGCAGTTCTTC.

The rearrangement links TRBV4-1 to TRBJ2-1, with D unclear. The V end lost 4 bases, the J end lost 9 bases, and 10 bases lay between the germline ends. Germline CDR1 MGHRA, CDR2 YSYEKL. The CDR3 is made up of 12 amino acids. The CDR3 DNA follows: TGCGCCAGCAGCCTCGTCCAGTCTGAGCAGTTCTTC. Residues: CASSLVQSEQFF.

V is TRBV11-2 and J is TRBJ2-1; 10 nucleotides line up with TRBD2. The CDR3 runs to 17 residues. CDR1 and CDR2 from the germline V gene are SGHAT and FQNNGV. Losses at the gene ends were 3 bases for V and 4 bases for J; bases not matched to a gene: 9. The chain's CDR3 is CASSFWTSGELYNEQFF. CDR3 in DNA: TGTGCCAGCAGCTTTTGGACTAGCGGAGAGTTATACAATGAGCAGTTCTTC.

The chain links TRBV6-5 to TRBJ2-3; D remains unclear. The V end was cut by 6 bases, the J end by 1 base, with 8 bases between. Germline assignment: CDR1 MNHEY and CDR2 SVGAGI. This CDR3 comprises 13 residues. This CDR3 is CASSGVGTDTQYF. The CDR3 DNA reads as TGTGCCAGCAGCGGCGTTGGCACAGATACGCAGTATTTT.

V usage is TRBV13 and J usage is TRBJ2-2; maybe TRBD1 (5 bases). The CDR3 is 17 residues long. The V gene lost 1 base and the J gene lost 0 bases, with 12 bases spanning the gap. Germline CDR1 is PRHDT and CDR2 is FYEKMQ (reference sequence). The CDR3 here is CASSLETELANTGELFF. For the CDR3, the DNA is TGTGCCAGCAGCTTAGAGACAGAGCTCGCGAACACCGGGGAGCTGTTTTTT. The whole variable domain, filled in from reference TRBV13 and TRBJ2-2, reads AAGVIQSPRHLIKEKRETATLKCYPIPRHDTVYWYQQGPGQDPQFLISFYEKMQSDKGSIPDRFSAQQFSDYHSELNMSSLELGDSALYFCASSLETELANTGELFFGEGSRLTVL.

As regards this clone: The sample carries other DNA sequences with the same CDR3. CDR3 sequence reads: CASSAGGEQYF. As DNA, the CDR3 is TGTGCCAGCAGTGCAGGAGGCGAGCAGTACTTC. This rearrangement joins TRBV6-5 to TRBJ2-7; possible D gene TRBD2, 5 bases. Trimming removed 5 bases at V and 6 bases at J, with 8 bases between. This CDR3 comprises 11 residues. Germline V gene lookup returns CDR1 MNHEY and CDR2 SVGAGI.

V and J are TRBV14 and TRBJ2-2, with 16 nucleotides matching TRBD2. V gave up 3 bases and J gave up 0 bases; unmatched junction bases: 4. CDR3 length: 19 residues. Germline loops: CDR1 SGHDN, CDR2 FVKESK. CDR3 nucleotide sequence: TGTGCCAGCAGCCAGATGGGACTAGCGGGAGGGCCGAACACCGGGGAGCTGTTTTTT. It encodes CASSQMGLAGGPNTGELFF. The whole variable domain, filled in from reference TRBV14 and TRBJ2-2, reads EAGVTQFPSHSVIEKGQTVTLRCDPISGHDNLYWYRRVMGKEIKFLLHFVKESKQDESGMPNNRFLAERTGGTYSTLKVQPAELEDSGVYFCASSQMGLAGGPNTGELFFGEGSRLTVL.

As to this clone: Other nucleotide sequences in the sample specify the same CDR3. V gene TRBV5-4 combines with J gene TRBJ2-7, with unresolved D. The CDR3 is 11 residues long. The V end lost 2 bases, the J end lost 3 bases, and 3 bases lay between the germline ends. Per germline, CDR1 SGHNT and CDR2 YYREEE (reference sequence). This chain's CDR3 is CASSLGYEQYF. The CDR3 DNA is TGTGCCAGCAGCTTAGGCTACGAGCAGTACTTC.

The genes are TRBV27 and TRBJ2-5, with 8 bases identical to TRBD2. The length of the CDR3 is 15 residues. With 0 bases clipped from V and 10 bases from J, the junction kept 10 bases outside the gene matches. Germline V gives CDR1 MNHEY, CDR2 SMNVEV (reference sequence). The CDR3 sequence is CASSLSTSALVSQYF. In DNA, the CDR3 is TGTGCCAGCAGTTTATCGACTAGCGCCTTAGTGAGCCAGTACTTC.

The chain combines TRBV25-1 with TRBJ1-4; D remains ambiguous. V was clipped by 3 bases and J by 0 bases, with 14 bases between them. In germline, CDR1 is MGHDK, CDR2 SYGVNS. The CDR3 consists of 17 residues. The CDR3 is CASSDLTQPATNEKLFF. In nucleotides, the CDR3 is TGTGCCAGCAGTGACTTGACGCAACCAGCAACTAATGAAAAACTGTTTTTT.

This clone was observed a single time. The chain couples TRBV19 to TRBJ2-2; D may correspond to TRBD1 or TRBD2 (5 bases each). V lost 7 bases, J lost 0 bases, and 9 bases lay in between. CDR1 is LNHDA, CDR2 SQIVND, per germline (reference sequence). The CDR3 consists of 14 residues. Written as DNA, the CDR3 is TGTGCCAGTATGTGGGGGACGAACACCGGGGAGCTGTTTTTT. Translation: CASMWGTNTGELFF.

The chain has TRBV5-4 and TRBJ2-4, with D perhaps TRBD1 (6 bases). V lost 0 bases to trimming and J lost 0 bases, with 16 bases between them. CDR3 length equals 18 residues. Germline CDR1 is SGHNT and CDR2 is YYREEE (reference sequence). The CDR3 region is CASSLGAGVTIAKNIQYF. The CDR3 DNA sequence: TGTGCCAGCAGCTTGGGCGCAGGGGTAACCATAGCCAAAAACATTCAGTACTTC.

CDR3 sequence (DNA): TGTGCCAGCAGCCACACAGGGGGGGCGCATCCTGCCTATGGCTACACCTTC. It encodes CASSHTGGAHPAYGYTF. The gene calls are TRBV7-9 and TRBJ1-2; 8 bases line up with TRBD1. V gave up 5 bases and J gave up 4 bases; unmatched junction bases: 15. The germline gives CDR1 SEHNR, CDR2 FQNEAQ (reference sequence). The CDR3 length is 17 residues.

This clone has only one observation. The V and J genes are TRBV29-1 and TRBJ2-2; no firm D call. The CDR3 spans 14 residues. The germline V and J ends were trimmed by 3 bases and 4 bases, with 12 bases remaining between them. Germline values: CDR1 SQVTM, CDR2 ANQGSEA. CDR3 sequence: CSVDKGSGTGELFF. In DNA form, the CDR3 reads TGCAGCGTTGATAAAGGCTCGGGCACCGGGGAGCTGTTTTTT.

CDR3 DNA: TGTGCCTGGAGTCTGCGGGGGACGAGCAATCAGCCCCAGCATTTT. Protein product: CAWSLRGTSNQPQHF. This chain uses TRBV30 with TRBJ1-5; tentatively, D is TRBD1 (5 bases). This CDR3 is 15 amino acids long. Germline V gives CDR1 GTSNPN, CDR2 SVGIG (reference sequence). The ends were cut back, 2 bases at V and 1 base at J, with 12 bases in the middle.

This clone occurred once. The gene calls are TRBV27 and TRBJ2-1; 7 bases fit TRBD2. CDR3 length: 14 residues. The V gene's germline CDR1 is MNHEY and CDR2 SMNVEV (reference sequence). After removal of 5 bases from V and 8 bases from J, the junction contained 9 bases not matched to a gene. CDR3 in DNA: TGTGCCAGCAGTGGGGGACTACCGAGGGATGAGCAGTTCTTC. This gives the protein CASSGGLPRDEQFF.

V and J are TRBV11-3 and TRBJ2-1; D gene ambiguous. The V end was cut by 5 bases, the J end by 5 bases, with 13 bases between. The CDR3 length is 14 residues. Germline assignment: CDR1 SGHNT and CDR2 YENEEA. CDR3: CASSPRVRNNEQFF. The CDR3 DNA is TGTGCCAGCAGCCCTAGGGTCCGGAACAATGAGCAGTTCTTC.